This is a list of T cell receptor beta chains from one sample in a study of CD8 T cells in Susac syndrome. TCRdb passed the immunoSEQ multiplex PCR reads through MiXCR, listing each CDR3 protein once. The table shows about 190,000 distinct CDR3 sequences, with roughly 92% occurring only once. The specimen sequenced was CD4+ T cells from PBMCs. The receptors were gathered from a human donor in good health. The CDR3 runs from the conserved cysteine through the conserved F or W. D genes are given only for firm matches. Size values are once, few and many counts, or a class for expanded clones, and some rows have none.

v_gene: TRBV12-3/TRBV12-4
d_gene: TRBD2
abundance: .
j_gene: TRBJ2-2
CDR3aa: CATNSGGNTGELFF
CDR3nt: TGTGCCACCAATAGCGGGGGGAACACCGGGGAGCTGTTTTTT

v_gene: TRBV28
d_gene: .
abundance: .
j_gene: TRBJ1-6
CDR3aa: CASRPGDRNNSPLHF
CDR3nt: TGTGCCAGCAGACCCGGTGACAGAAATAATTCACCCCTCCACTTT

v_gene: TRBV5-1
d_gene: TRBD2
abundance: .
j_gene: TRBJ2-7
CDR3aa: CASSPSRRLAGGHEQYF
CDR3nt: TGCGCCAGCAGCCCGTCGAGAAGGCTAGCGGGGGGGCACGAGCAGTACTTC

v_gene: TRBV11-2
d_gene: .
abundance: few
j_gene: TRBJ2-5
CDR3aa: CASSLGLHQETQYF
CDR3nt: TGTGCCAGCAGCTTGGGTCTACACCAAGAGACCCAGTACTTC

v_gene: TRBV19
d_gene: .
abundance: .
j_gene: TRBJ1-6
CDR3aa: CASSPRPGRNSPLHF
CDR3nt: TGTGCCAGTAGTCCGCGACCCGGTCGGAATTCACCCCTCCACTTT

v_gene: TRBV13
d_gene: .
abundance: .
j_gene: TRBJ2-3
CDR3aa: CASSNPQGPDTQYF
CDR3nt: TGTGCCAGCAGTAACCCTCAGGGGCCAGATACGCAGTATTTT

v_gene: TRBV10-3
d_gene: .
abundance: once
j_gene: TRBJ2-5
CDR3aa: CAINNEIQVVAQYF
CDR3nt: TGTGCCATCAACAACGAGATCCAGGTGGTGGCCCAGTACTTC

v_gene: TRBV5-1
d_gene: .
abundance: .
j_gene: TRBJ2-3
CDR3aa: CASSFWQGTDTQYF
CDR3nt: TGCGCCAGCAGCTTTTGGCAGGGAACAGATACGCAGTATTTT

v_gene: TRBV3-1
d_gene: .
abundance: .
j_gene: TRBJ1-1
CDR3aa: CASSQGIGGLMNTEAFF
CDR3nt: TGTGCCAGCAGCCAAGGGATCGGGGGGCTTATGAACACTGAAGCTTTCTTT

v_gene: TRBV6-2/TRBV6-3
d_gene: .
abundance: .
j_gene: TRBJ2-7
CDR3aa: CASSPRRTPLHEQYF
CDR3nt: TGTGCCAGCAGCCCTCGACGGACCCCCCTCCACGAGCAGTACTTC

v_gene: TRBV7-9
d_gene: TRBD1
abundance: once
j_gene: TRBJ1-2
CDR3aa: CASSLGSTGANYGYTF
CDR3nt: TGTGCCAGCAGCTTGGGGTCAACAGGGGCCAACTATGGCTACACCTTC

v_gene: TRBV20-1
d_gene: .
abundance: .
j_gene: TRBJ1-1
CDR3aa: CSARAQAAGMNTEAFF
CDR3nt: TGCAGTGCTAGAGCACAGGCTGCTGGAATGAACACTGAAGCTTTCTTT

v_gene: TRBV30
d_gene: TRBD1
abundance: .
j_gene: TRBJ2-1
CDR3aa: CAWEMYRDRGYNEQFF
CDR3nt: TGTGCCTGGGAAATGTACCGGGACAGGGGTTACAATGAGCAGTTCTTC

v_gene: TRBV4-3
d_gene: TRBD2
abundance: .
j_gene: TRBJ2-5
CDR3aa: CASSHGRQETQYF
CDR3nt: TGCGCCAGCAGCCACGGGAGGCAAGAGACCCAGTACTTC

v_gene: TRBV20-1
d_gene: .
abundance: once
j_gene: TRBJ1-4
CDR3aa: CSALREDEKLFF
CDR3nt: TGCAGTGCCCTCCGGGAGGATGAAAAACTGTTTTTT

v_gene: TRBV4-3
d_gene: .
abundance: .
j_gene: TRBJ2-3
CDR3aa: CASSPRPAPVYDTQYF
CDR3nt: TGCGCCAGCAGCCCGAGACCGGCTCCGGTGTACGATACGCAGTATTTT

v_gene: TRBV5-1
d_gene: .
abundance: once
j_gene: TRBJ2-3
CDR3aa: CASSLVGARDTQYF
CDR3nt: TGCGCCAGCAGCTTGGTGGGGGCCAGAGATACGCAGTATTTT

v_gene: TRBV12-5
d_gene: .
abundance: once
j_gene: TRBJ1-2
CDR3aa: CAPRGARGYTF
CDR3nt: TGTGCTCCTCGAGGGGCTAGGGGCTACACCTTC

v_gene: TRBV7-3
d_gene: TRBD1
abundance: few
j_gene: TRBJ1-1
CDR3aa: CASSSQGDTEAFF
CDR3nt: TGTGCCAGCAGCTCCCAGGGGGACACTGAAGCTTTCTTT

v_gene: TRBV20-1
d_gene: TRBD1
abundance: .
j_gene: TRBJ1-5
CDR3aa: CSARGTGNNQPQHF
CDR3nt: TGCAGTGCTAGGGGGACAGGGAACAATCAGCCCCAGCATTTT

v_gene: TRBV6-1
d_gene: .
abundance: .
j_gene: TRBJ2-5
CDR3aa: CASSDTKRGTQYF
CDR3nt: TGTGCCAGCAGCGATACTAAACGAGGGACCCAGTACTTC

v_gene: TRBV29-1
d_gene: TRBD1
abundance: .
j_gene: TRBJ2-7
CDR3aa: CSVLLGTGGGEQYF
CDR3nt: TGCAGCGTCCTTCTAGGGACAGGGGGCGGCGAGCAGTACTTC

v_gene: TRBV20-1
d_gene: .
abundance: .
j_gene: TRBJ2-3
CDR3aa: CSARPQDVAIYTQYF
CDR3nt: TGCAGTGCTAGGCCCCAGGACGTAGCCATTTATACGCAGTATTTT

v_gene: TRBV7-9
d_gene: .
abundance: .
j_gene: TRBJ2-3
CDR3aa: CASSLAGGTGTQYF
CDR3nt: TGTGCCAGCAGCTTAGCGGGGGGCACAGGTACGCAGTATTTT

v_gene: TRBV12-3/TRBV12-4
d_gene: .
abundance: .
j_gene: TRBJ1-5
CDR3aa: CASRGVAQPQHF
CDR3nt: TGTGCCAGCAGGGGGGTTGCTCAGCCCCAGCATTTT

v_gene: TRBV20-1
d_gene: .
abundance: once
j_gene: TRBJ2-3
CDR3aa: CSATLDTQYF
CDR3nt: TGCAGTGCTACCCTTGATACGCAGTATTTT

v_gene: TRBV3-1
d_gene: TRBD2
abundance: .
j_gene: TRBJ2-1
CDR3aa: CASSQEPSGEQFF
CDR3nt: TGTGCCAGCAGCCAAGAGCCTAGCGGGGAGCAGTTCTTC

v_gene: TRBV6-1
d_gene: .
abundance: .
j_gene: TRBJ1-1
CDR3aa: CASSREPNTEAFF
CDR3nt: TGTGCCAGCTCCCGGGAACCGAACACTGAAGCTTTCTTT